This T cell receptor (beta chain) comes out of a study of T-cell reconstitution after alpha-beta-depleted transplantation in children. Study observations and caveats: T-cell numbers and diversity one year post-transplant derived largely from freshly generated T cells. There were some patients whose high TCRbeta diversity at day 60 came from surviving recipient T cells and thymic progenitors.

Preparation of the TCRbeta library was carried out with unique molecular identifiers. Using its own MiXCR run on the PCR reads, TCRdb lists one record per CDR3 protein. The table includes under 250,000 distinct CDR3 sequences, 6.6% detected once. This clonotype was observed many times. Its cognate antigen is unknown. Germline-derived CDR1 and CDR2 are LNHNV and YYDKDF (reference sequence). Trimming stripped 0 bases from V and 7 bases from J, with 15 bases between. The CDR3 extends over 15 amino acids. The sequences come from PBMCs, collected before TCRalphabeta/CD19-depleted stem cell transplant. This chain uses TRBV15 with TRBJ2-5, with a tentative D call TRBD1 (6 bases). This receptor was taken from a boy aged 2 to 9 with acute lymphoblastic leukemia, due to receive a stem cell transplant. The CDR3 bases are TGTGCCACCAGCAGAGATGTAGACAGGCTAGGGACCCAGTACTTC. Its protein is CATSRDVDRLGTQYF.